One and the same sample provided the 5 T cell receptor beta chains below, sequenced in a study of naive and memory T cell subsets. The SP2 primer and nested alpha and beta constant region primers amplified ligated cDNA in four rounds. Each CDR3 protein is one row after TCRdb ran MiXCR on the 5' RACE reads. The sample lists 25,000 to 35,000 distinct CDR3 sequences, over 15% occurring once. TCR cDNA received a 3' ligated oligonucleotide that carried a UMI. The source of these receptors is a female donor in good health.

CDR3 in amino acids: CASSYRSGGGYGYTF. Written as DNA, the CDR3 is TGTGCCAGCAGTTACCGGTCCGGGGGTGGGTATGGCTACACCTTC. This rearrangement joins TRBV6-5 to TRBJ1-2; D may be TRBD1 (5 bases). The ends were cut back, 2 bases at V and 5 bases at J, with 15 bases in the middle. The CDR3 is 15 residues long. Germline values: CDR1 MNHEY, CDR2 SVGAGI.

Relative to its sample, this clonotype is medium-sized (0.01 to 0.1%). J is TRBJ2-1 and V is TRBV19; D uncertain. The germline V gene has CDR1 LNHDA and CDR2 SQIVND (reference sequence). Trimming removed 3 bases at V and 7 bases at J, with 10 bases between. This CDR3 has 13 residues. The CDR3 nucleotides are TGTGCCAGTAGTATGATACTGCGGAATGAGCAGTTCTTC. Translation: CASSMILRNEQFF.

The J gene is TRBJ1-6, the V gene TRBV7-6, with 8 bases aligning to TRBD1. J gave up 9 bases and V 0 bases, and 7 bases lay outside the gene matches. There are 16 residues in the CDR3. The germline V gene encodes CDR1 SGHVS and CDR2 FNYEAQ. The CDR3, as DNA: TGTGCCAGCAGCTTAGCTCGGACAGGGACTAGTTCACCCCTCCACTTT. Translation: CASSLARTGTSSPLHF.

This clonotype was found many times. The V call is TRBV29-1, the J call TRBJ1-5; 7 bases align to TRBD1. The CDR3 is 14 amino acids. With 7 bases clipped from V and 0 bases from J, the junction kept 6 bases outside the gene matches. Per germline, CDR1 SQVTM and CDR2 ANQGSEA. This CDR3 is CSAIQGTSNQPQHF. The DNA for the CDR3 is TGCAGCGCGATACAGGGGACTAGCAATCAGCCCCAGCATTTT. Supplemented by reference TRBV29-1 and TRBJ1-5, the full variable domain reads SAVISQKPSRDICQRGTSLTIQCQVDSQVTMMFWYRQQPGQSLTLIATANQGSEATYESGFVIDKFPISRPNLTFSTLTVSNMSPEDSSIYLCSAIQGTSNQPQHFGDGTRLSIL.

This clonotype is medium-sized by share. The CDR3 DNA reads TGTGCCAGCAGCAATGAGGGACTAGCTTCCTACGAGCAGTACTTC. Its translation: CASSNEGLASYEQYF. This chain connects TRBV7-9 to TRBJ2-7; 9 bases line up with TRBD2. The CDR3 loop spans 15 amino acids. Germline CDR1 is SEHNR and CDR2 is FQNEAQ (reference sequence). J lost 1 base, V lost 5 bases, and 6 bases had no gene match. The complete variable domain, with remaining parts taken from reference TRBV7-9 and TRBJ2-7, reads DTGVSQNPRHKITKRGQNVTFRCDPISEHNRLYWYRQTLGQGPEFLTYFQNEAQLEKSRLLSDRFSAERPKGSFSTLEIQRTEQGDSAMYLCASSNEGLASYEQYFGPGTRLTVT.